The rows below give T cell receptor beta chains drawn from one sample of a study of CD4 T cells in relation to SARS-CoV-2 and coronaviruses. Data came from immunoSEQ multiplex PCR; TCRdb stores just in-frame clones and leaves some out. The repertoire consists of just under 65,000 clones, with approximately 94% occurring once and the leading ten covering approximately 0.15%. Specimen: naive CD4+ T cells from PBMCs. The receptors derive from a human donor in good health. Both conserved end residues are part of each CDR3. The D gene is left open where the match is weak. Only some rows state a clone size, as once, few, many or a class for expanded clones.

clone size,D gene,V gene,J gene,CDR3 DNA,CDR3 protein
NA,NA,TRBV24-1,TRBJ2-6,TGTGCCACCAGTGATTTCTCTCGCTCTGGGGCCAACGTCCTGACTTTC,CATSDFSRSGANVLTF
NA,TRBD2,TRBV28,TRBJ2-3,TGTGCCAGCAGTTCCGCCGGACTAGCGGGAGGGCTTCGTACGCAGTATTTT,CASSSAGLAGGLRTQYF
NA,NA,TRBV10-3,TRBJ1-1,TGTGCCATCAGTGAGTCAGGGCCTATGAACACTGAAGCTTTCTTT,CAISESGPMNTEAFF
NA,TRBD2,TRBV5-1,TRBJ2-5,TGCGCCAGCAGTAGAGCGGGAGGGCCCTCGGAGACCCAGTACTTC,CASSRAGGPSETQYF
NA,NA,TRBV30,TRBJ2-2,TGTGCCTGGAGCGGGCAGGCGGCCGTTACCGGGGAGCTGTTTTTT,CAWSGQAAVTGELFF
NA,NA,TRBV28,TRBJ2-7,TGTGCCAGCGGCCAGGAGAGACCTACCGAGCAGTACTTC,CASGQERPTEQYF
NA,TRBD1,TRBV6-6,TRBJ2-6,TGTGCCAGCAGTCGGGACAGGGGGGACTCTGGGGCCAACGTCCTGACTTTC,CASSRDRGDSGANVLTF
NA,TRBD2,TRBV9,TRBJ2-3,TGTGCCAGCAGCGTAACGGGGACTAGCGGGATTGTGGGAGATACGCAGTATTTT,CASSVTGTSGIVGDTQYF
NA,NA,TRBV5-1,TRBJ2-5,TGCGCCAGCAGCCCTCCCCCCAGCGTCATATTAGAGACCCAGTACTTC,CASSPPPSVILETQYF
NA,TRBD2,TRBV5-1,TRBJ2-6,TGCGCCAGCAGCCTGCCCCTAAGCGGGAGGGAAATCTCTGGGGCCAACGTCCTGACTTTC,CASSLPLSGREISGANVLTF
NA,NA,TRBV7-3,TRBJ2-7,TGTGCCAGCAGCTTAAATCCGGGGCTTGACGAGCAGTACTTC,CASSLNPGLDEQYF
NA,NA,TRBV2,TRBJ2-7,TGTGCCAGCAGTGACCGCGAGCAGTACTTC,CASSDREQYF
NA,TRBD1,TRBV4-1,TRBJ1-2,TGCGCCAGCAGCCAGGATACAGGGGGCAGCGGCTACACCTTC,CASSQDTGGSGYTF
NA,NA,TRBV7-9,TRBJ1-1,TGTGCCAGCAGCTTTTTTCAGGTCATGAACACTGAAGCTTTCTTT,CASSFFQVMNTEAFF
NA,NA,TRBV12-5,TRBJ2-2,TGTGCTAGTGGATCAGACAGGTACAAATCCGGGGAGCTGTTTTTT,CASGSDRYKSGELFF
NA,NA,TRBV7-9,TRBJ1-4,TGTGCCAGCAGCTTAACCCTTCTGGGGGCTCTTACTGAAAAACTGTTTTTT,CASSLTLLGALTEKLFF
NA,NA,TRBV7-3,TRBJ2-1,TGTGCCAGCAGCCCACCCGGGTCCCGCCCCAATGAGCAGTTCTTC,CASSPPGSRPNEQFF
NA,NA,TRBV27,TRBJ2-5,TGTGCCAGCAGGAGGGGACTCCAAGAGACCCAGTACTTC,CASRRGLQETQYF
NA,TRBD2,TRBV7-2,TRBJ2-3,TGTGCCAGCAGCAGACTAGCGGGAGTATCAGATACGCAGTATTTT,CASSRLAGVSDTQYF
NA,NA,TRBV18,TRBJ2-1,TGTGCCAGCTCACCACAGCGCGGGACAGATGAGCAGTTCTTC,CASSPQRGTDEQFF
NA,NA,TRBV18,TRBJ1-1,TGTGCCAGCTCACCCCCATCGATCAGGGACAACACTGAAGCTTTCTTT,CASSPPSIRDNTEAFF
NA,NA,TRBV9,TRBJ2-7,TGTGCCAGCAGGCCTATCTACGAGCAGTACTTC,CASRPIYEQYF
NA,NA,TRBV7-3,TRBJ2-1,TGTGCCAGCAAAGGGCAGGGTAAGGATGAGCAGTTCTTC,CASKGQGKDEQFF
NA,NA,TRBV28,TRBJ2-1,TGTGCCTCACGGAGAGTCACCTACAATGAGCAGTTCTTC,CASRRVTYNEQFF
NA,TRBD2,TRBV7-2,TRBJ2-7,TGTGCCAGCAGCACCACCACACCAGGGACTACCGCCTACGAGCAGTACTTC,CASSTTTPGTTAYEQYF
NA,NA,TRBV19,TRBJ2-1,TGTGCCAGTAGTCTGGACAGCCCCGGGGTTGAGCAGTTCTTC,CASSLDSPGVEQFF
NA,TRBD1,TRBV5-1,TRBJ2-1,TGCGCCAGCAGTCCGGGACAGGGGCCCTACAATGAGCAGTTCTTC,CASSPGQGPYNEQFF
NA,NA,TRBV18,TRBJ2-1,TGTGCCAGCTCACCAGCCGGGACTCCGCGCGAGCAGTTCTTC,CASSPAGTPREQFF
NA,NA,TRBV6-5,TRBJ2-3,TGCGGAGGGGGGGGGACAGATACGCAGTATTTT,CGGGGTDTQYF
NA,NA,TRBV5-1,TRBJ1-1,TGCGCCAGCAGCGGCCCTGCAGGGTCCACTGAAGCTTTCTTT,CASSGPAGSTEAFF
NA,NA,TRBV28,TRBJ1-2,TGTGCCAGCAGCAGCTCCGGGGGGCGAGCTAACTATGGCTACACCTTC,CASSSSGGRANYGYTF
NA,TRBD1,TRBV18,TRBJ2-5,TGTGCCAGCTCACCCAGACAGGGGACGGGGGAGACCCAGTACTTC,CASSPRQGTGETQYF
NA,NA,TRBV14,TRBJ2-7,TGTGCCAGCAGCCAACACCTCACCTACGAGCAGTACTTC,CASSQHLTYEQYF
NA,NA,TRBV24-1,TRBJ2-2,TGTGCCACCAGTGCCCGAACAGGGTGGGGAACCGGGGAGCTGTTTTTT,CATSARTGWGTGELFF
NA,NA,TRBV5-1,TRBJ1-5,TGCGCCAGCAGCTTAGGAGGGACCCATCAGCCCCAGCATTTT,CASSLGGTHQPQHF
NA,TRBD1,TRBV6-5,TRBJ2-7,TGTGCCAGCCGAGCCGGGACAGGGGTCTACGAGCAGTACTTC,CASRAGTGVYEQYF
NA,NA,TRBV9,TRBJ2-3,TGTGCCAGCAGCGTAGAACACACAGATACGCAGTATTTT,CASSVEHTDTQYF
NA,NA,TRBV4-2,TRBJ2-5,TGTGCCAGCAGCCAAGGGCTAGCGGAGACCCAGTACTTC,CASSQGLAETQYF
NA,NA,TRBV5-1,TRBJ2-3,TGCGCCAGCAGCTTGGACTCTGCGGGTAACACAGATACGCAGTATTTT,CASSLDSAGNTDTQYF
NA,NA,TRBV7-9,TRBJ1-1,TGTGCCAGCACAAGCGACAGGCCCACAATCACTGAAGCTTTCTTT,CASTSDRPTITEAFF
NA,NA,TRBV11-2,TRBJ2-3,TGTGCCAGCAGCCGAAGGACTGTCCCTCTTCACACAGATACGCAGTATTTT,CASSRRTVPLHTDTQYF
NA,TRBD1,TRBV5-1,TRBJ1-4,TGCGCCAGCAGCTTGGAACCGGGGGGGGACAGGCGCCCCCATTTT,CASSLEPGGDRRPHF
NA,NA,TRBV28,TRBJ2-4,TGTGCCAGCAGCCAAACAGGGGGGGTAGCCAAAAACATTCAGTACTTC,CASSQTGGVAKNIQYF
NA,NA,TRBV3-1/TRBV3-2,TRBJ2-1,TGTGCCAGCAGCCAAGCCCACTCGGATTACTCCTACAATGAGCAGTTCTTC,CASSQAHSDYSYNEQFF
NA,TRBD2,TRBV6-2/TRBV6-3,TRBJ2-7,TGTGCCAGCAGGCCTAGCGGTTCCTACGAGCAGTACTTC,CASRPSGSYEQYF
NA,TRBD1,TRBV7-9,TRBJ2-1,TGTGCCAGCAGCTTTACAGGGGAGTTTCATGAGCAGTTCTTC,CASSFTGEFHEQFF
NA,NA,TRBV3-1/TRBV3-2,TRBJ2-3,TGTGCCAGCAGCCAAGGCCGCTCCCGCACAGATACGCAGTATTTT,CASSQGRSRTDTQYF
NA,TRBD1,TRBV11-2,TRBJ2-7,TGTGCCAGCAGCTTAGAGACAGGGCCCATCTACGAGCAGTACTTC,CASSLETGPIYEQYF
NA,TRBD2,TRBV24-1,TRBJ2-1,TGTGCCACCTCTGTCTCTAGGGGCGGCGGGAGGGGGTCCAATGAGCAGTTCTTC,CATSVSRGGGRGSNEQFF
NA,NA,TRBV20-1,TRBJ1-1,TGCAGTGCTAGTTCGGGTAATCCTGAAGCTTTCTTT,CSASSGNPEAFF
NA,NA,TRBV28,TRBJ1-2,TGTGCCAGCAGTGCAGGGGATTACTATGGCTACACCTTC,CASSAGDYYGYTF
NA,NA,TRBV19,TRBJ1-4,TGTGCCAGTAGTACGACAGGCCGCGCAACTAATGAAAAACTGTTTTTT,CASSTTGRATNEKLFF
NA,NA,TRBV27,TRBJ2-7,TGTGCCAGCAGTTCCTACAACTCCTACGAGCAGTACTTC,CASSSYNSYEQYF
NA,TRBD2,TRBV3-1/TRBV3-2,TRBJ2-3,TGTGCCAGCAGCCAAGACCGCGCGGGAGGTGGTTGGAATACGCAGTATTTT,CASSQDRAGGGWNTQYF
NA,NA,TRBV4-1,TRBJ2-5,TGCGCCAGCAGCCAAGACAGGGTGTCACAGGACCAGTACTTC,CASSQDRVSQDQYF
NA,NA,TRBV28,TRBJ1-1,TGTGCCAGCACCCCAGCCCAGGCTCGGAGCACTGAAGCTTTCTTT,CASTPAQARSTEAFF
once,NA,TRBV18,TRBJ2-7,TGTGCCAGCTCACCAATAGTCAACTCTGTTTCCTACGAGCAGTACTTC,CASSPIVNSVSYEQYF